This paragraph reports one T cell receptor beta chain. This clone was seen a handful of times. Its cognate antigen has yet to be identified. No base quality values were provided; no much bigger clone lies one nucleotide off. The CDR1 and CDR2 encoded by the germline V gene are ENHRY and SYGVKD. V and J are truncated by 4 bases and 3 bases respectively, leaving an intervening sequence of 12 bases. From cysteine to phenylalanine, the CDR3 is 14 amino acids long. CDR3 DNA only is kept here, 42 bases in frame from base 1. This sample stems from a study of OX40 agonist ivuxolimab in advanced cancers. Describing the broader study: Ivuxolimab was a fully human IgG2 agonistic monoclonal antibody targeting the costimulatory receptor OX40 (CD134). Partial responses were achieved by three dose-escalation patients, of whom one had hepatocellular carcinoma and two had cutaneous melanoma. In the dose-escalation cohort, about four fifths of patients were male, and the mean age was 60 years with a range of about 20 to 90. Peripheral TCRbeta sequencing was intended to test whether TCR sequence diversity was altered and clonal T-cell expansion was caused by ivuxolimab. Intravenous ivuxolimab was administered to patients every 2 weeks at six dose levels: 0.01, 0.1, 0.3, 1.5, 3 and 10 mg/kg. Patients were allowed to have had prior anti-PD-1, anti-PD-L1 or anti-CTLA-4 therapy, and approximately 39% of the dose-escalation patients had been treated with checkpoint inhibitors. Among the approximately 50 dose-escalation patients, around 20 had hepatocellular carcinoma, 15 or so melanoma, 9 renal cell carcinoma and 9 head and neck cancer. The paper reports the monotherapy dose-escalation portion (N of about 51 patients) of the phase I ivuxolimab trial. The study at large found these results: The antigen specificity of the clonally expanded peripheral T cells was not determined. Partial responders in the 0.1-3.0 mg/kg groups had among the lowest normalized peripheral clonal expansion, especially among CD8+ T cells. At doses from 0.1 to 3.0 mg/kg, clonal expansion was seen in both CD4+ and CD8+ blood T cells between baseline and week 6. Low levels of normalized T-cell clonal expansion were also shown by some nonresponding patients. After ivuxolimab, CD8+ T cells had more expanded clones than CD4+ T cells on average.

The trial excluded patients who had a history of autoimmune disease or who were on systemic immunosuppression. In every dose cohort, peripheral blood was drawn for TCR sequencing at baseline, cycle 4 day 1, and cycle 7 day 1. Samples were obtained from an open-label, multicenter, first-in-human phase I dose-escalation trial of ivuxolimab. Adults with locally advanced or metastatic head and neck squamous cell, hepatocellular, melanoma or renal cell carcinoma were enrolled in the trial. Before TCR sequencing, CD4+ T cells and CD8+ T cells from peripheral blood were sorted into separate populations. Genomic DNA was isolated from the sorted cells so that the TCRbeta CDR3 region could be sequenced. TCRbeta CDR3 regions were sequenced using the immunoSEQ Assay. Not all clones reach the TCRdb copy of this immuneACCESS table, which keeps in-frame sequences only. Checked studies attribute under half of the gap to unresolved V genes and leave the rest unexplained. Counted in this sample were about 33,000 clones; about 80% of them appeared once. The top ten constitute around 21% of the sample.

Sequenced here: CD4+ or CD8+ T cells sorted from blood, sampled in a trial of the OX40 agonist ivuxolimab. Recombination linked TRBV10-3 to TRBJ1-1; tentative D gene TRBD1, with 5 bases matching. The sequence derives from an adult with an advanced solid tumor such as melanoma, head and neck, liver or kidney cancer. The CDR3 here reads CAISGDLGHTEAFF. The DNA reads as follows: TGTGCCATCAGTGGGGACCTAGGTCACACTGAAGCTTTCTTT.